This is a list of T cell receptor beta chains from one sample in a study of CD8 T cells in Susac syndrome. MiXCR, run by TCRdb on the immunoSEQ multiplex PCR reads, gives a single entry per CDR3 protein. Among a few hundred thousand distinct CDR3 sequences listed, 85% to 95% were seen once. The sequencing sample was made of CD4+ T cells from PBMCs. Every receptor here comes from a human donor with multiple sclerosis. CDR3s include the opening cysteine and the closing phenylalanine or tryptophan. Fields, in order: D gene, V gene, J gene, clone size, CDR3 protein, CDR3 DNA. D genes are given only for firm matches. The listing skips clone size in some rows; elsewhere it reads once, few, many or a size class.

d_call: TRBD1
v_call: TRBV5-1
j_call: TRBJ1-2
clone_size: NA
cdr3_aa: CASSLGGTEVYTF
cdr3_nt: TGCGCCAGCAGCTTGGGGGGGACAGAGGTCTACACCTTC

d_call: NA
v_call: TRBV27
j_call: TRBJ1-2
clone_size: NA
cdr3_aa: CASSERGWGYTF
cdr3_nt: TGTGCCAGCAGTGAGAGGGGATGGGGCTACACCTTC

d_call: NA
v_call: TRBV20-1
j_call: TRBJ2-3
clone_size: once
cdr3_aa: CSAKSVGADTQYF
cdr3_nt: TGCAGTGCTAAGAGCGTAGGTGCAGATACGCAGTATTTT

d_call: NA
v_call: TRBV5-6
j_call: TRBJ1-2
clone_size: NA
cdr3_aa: CASRARGREVSGYTF
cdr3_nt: TGTGCCAGCAGGGCAAGGGGCAGGGAAGTCTCTGGCTACACCTTC

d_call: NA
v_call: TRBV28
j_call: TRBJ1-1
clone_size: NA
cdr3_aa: CASISQGTAFF
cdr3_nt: TGTGCCAGCATCAGTCAGGGGACGGCTTTCTTT

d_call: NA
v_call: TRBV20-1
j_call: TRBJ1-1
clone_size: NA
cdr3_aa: CSARDRPGRYTEAFF
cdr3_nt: TGCAGTGCTAGAGATCGGCCGGGGAGGTACACTGAAGCTTTCTTT

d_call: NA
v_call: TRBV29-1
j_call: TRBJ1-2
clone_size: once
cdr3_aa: CSVLTGEYGYTF
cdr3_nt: TGCAGCGTTCTGACAGGCGAGTATGGCTACACCTTC

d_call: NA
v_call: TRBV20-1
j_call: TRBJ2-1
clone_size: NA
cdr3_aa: CSARARPRTYNEQFF
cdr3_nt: TGCAGTGCTAGAGCCCGACCTAGGACCTACAATGAGCAGTTCTTC

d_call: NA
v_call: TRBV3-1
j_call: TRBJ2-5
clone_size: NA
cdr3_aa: CASTTSPETQYF
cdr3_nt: TGTGCCAGCACCACTAGTCCCGAGACCCAGTACTTC

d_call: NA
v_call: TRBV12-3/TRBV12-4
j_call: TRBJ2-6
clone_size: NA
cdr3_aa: CASSLRVGASGANVLTF
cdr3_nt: TGTGCCAGCAGTTTACGAGTCGGGGCTTCTGGGGCCAACGTCCTGACTTTC

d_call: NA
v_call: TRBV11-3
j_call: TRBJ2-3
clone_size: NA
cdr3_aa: CASSGNPGRTLDTQYF
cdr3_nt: TGTGCCAGCAGTGGGAACCCGGGACGGACACTTGATACGCAGTATTTT

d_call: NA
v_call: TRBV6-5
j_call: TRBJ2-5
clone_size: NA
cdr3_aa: CASSYDAIETQYF
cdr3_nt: TGTGCCAGCAGTTACGACGCGATAGAAACCCAGTACTTC

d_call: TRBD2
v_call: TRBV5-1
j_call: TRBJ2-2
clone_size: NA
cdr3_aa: CASSLSAGGLTGELFF
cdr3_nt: TGCGCCAGCAGCTTGTCTGCGGGGGGACTTACCGGGGAGCTGTTTTTT

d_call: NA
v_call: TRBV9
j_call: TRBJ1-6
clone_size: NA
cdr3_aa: CASTRTGTTSPLHF
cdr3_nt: TGTGCCAGCACGAGAACCGGGACAACTTCACCCCTCCACTTT

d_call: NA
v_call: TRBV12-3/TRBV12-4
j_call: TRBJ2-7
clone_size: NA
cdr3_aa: CASSLFGSYEQYF
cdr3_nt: TGTGCCAGCAGTTTATTCGGCAGCTACGAGCAGTACTTC

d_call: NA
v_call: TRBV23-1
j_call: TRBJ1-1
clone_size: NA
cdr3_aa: CASSHPRGHPSGQNTEAFF
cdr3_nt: TGCGCCAGCAGTCACCCCAGGGGCCATCCGTCGGGACAGAACACTGAAGCTTTCTTT

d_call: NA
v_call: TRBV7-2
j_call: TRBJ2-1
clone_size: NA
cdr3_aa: CASSPNEYNEQFF
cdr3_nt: TGTGCCAGCAGCCCTAACGAATACAATGAGCAGTTCTTC

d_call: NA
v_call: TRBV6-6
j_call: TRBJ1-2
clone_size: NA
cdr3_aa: CASSPRGHANYGYTF
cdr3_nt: TGTGCCAGCAGTCCGCGGGGGCACGCTAACTATGGCTACACCTTC

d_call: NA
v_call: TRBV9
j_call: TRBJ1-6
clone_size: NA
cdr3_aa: CASSETGNSPLHF
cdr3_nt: TGTGCCAGCAGCGAAACGGGGAATTCACCCCTCCACTTT

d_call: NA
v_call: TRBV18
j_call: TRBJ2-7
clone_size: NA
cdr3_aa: CASSPYEGLPYEQYF
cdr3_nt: TGTGCCAGCTCACCTTACGAGGGATTACCCTACGAGCAGTACTTC

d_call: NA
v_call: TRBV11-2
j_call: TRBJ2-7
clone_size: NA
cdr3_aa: CASSLDQIYEQYF
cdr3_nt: TGTGCCAGCAGCTTAGATCAAATCTACGAGCAGTACTTC

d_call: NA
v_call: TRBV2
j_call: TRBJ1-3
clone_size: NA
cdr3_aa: CATLNDRSGNTIYF
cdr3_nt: TGTGCCACCCTAAATGATCGATCTGGAAACACCATATATTTT

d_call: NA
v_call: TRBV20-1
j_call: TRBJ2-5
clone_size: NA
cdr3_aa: CSAIPGSKETQYF
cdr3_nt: TGCAGTGCTATACCGGGGAGTAAAGAGACCCAGTACTTC

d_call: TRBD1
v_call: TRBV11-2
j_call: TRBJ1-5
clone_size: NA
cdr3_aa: CASSNGTGIQPQHF
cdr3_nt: TGTGCCAGCAGCAACGGGACAGGGATTCAGCCCCAGCATTTT

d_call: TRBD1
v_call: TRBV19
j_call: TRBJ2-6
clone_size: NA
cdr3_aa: CASTLTGIGANVLTF
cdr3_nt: TGTGCCAGTACCCTGACAGGGATCGGGGCCAACGTCCTGACTTTC

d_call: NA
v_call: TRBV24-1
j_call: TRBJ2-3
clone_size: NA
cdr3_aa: CATSDPGTDTQYF
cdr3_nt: TGTGCCACCAGTGATCCCGGCACAGATACGCAGTATTTT

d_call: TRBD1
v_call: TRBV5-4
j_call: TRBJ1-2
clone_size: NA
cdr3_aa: CASSLARTGGYGYTF
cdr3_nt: TGTGCCAGCAGCTTGGCCAGGACAGGGGGCTATGGCTACACCTTC

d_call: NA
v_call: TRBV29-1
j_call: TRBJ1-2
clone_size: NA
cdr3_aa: CSVDKTVINYGYTF
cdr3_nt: TGCAGCGTTGACAAGACAGTGATTAACTATGGCTACACCTTC

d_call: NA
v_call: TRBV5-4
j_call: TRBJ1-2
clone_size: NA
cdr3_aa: CASSLPRGPTSAGYTF
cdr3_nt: TGTGCCAGCAGCTTGCCCAGGGGCCCGACCTCAGCAGGCTACACCTTC

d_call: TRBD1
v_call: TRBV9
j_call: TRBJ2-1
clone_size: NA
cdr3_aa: CASSSRDRGREQFF
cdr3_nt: TGTGCCAGCAGCTCGCGGGACAGGGGTCGGGAGCAGTTCTTC

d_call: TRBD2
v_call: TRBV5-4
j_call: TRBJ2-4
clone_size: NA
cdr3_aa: CASSPSGGALAKNIQYF
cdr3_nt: TGTGCCAGCAGCCCCAGCGGGGGAGCACTAGCCAAAAACATTCAGTACTTC

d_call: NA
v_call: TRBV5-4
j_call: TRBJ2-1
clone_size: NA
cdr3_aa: CASSLALGEVNEQFF
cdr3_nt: TGTGCCAGCAGCTTGGCCCTCGGGGAGGTAAATGAGCAGTTCTTC

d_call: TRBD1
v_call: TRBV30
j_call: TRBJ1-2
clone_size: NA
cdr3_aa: CAWSQSGQEDGYTF
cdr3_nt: TGTGCCTGGTCCCAGTCTGGACAGGAGGATGGCTACACCTTC

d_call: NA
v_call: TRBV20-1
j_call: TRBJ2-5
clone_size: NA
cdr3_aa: CSAPVPGQETQYF
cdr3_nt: TGCAGTGCCCCGGTGCCAGGCCAAGAGACCCAGTACTTC

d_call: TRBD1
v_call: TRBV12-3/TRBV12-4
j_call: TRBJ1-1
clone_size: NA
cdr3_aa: CASRRQGAYGEAFF
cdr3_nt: TGTGCCAGCAGACGACAGGGGGCGTATGGTGAAGCTTTCTTT

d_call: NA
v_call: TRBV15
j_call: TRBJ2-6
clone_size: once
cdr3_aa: CATSRPGVSGANVLTF
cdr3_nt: TGTGCCACCAGCAGACCAGGAGTCTCTGGGGCCAACGTCCTGACTTTC

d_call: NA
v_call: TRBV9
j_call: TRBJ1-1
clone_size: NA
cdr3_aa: CASARGGRTEAFF
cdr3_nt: TGTGCCAGCGCCCGGGGGGGTAGGACTGAAGCTTTCTTT

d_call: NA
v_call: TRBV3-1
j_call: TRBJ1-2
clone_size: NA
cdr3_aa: CASSTEVNGYTF
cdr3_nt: TGTGCCAGCAGCACGGAGGTAAATGGCTACACCTTC

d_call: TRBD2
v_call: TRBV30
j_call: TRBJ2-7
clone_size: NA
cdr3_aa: CAWSMGTIRNF
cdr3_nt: TGTGCCTGGAGTATGGGGACTATTCGGAACTTC

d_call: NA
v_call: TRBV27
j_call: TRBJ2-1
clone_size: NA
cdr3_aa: CASMVRELF
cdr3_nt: TGTGCCAGCATGGTAAGGGAGCTCTTC

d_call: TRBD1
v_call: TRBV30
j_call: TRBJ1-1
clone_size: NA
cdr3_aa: CAWSWDRGTEAFF
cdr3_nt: TGTGCCTGGAGTTGGGACAGGGGGACTGAAGCTTTCTTT

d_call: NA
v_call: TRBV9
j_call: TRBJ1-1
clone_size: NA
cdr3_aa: CASSVWGYTEAFF
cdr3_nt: TGTGCCAGCAGCGTGTGGGGGTACACTGAAGCTTTCTTT

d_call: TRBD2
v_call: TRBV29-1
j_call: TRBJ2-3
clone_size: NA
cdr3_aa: CSVDKMLAGGDTQYF
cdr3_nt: TGCAGCGTTGATAAGATGCTAGCGGGGGGAGATACGCAGTATTTT

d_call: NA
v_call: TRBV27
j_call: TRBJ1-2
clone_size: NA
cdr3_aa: CTSTLSAQLYGYTF
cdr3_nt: TGTACCAGCACCCTTAGCGCACAGCTCTATGGCTACACCTTC

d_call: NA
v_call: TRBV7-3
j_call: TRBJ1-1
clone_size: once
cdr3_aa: CASSLIGGTEAFF
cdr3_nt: TGTGCCAGCAGCTTAATAGGGGGGACTGAAGCTTTCTTT

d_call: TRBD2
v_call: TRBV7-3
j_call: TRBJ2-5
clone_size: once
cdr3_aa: CASSLGGTTVQETQYF
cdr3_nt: TGTGCCAGCAGCTTAGGAGGGACTACCGTCCAAGAGACCCAGTACTTC

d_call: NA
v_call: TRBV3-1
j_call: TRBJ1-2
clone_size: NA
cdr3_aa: CASSPTAEDGYTF
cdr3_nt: TGTGCCAGCAGCCCAACCGCGGAGGATGGCTACACCTTC

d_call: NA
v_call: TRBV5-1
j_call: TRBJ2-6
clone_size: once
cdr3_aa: CASSLDGLGANVLTF
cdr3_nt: TGCGCCAGCAGCTTGGACGGCCTCGGGGCCAACGTCCTGACTTTC

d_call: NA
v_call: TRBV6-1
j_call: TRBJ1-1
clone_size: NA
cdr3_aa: CASSGDNTEAFF
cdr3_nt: TGTGCCAGCAGTGGAGATAACACTGAAGCTTTCTTT

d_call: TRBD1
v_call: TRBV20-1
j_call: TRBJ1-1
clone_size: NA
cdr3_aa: CSAQTGIWTEAFF
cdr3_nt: TGCAGTGCCCAGACAGGGATATGGACTGAAGCTTTCTTT

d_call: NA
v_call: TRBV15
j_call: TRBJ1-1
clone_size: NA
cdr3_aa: CATSRLAAEAFF
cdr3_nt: TGTGCCACCAGCAGACTCGCGGCTGAAGCTTTCTTT

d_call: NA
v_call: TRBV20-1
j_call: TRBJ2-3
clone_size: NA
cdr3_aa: CSASRDSTDTQYF
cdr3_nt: TGCAGTGCTTCCCGGGACAGCACAGATACGCAGTATTTT

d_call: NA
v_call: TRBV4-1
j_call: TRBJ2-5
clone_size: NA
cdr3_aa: CASSFIGTYETQYF
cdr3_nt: TGCGCCAGCAGCTTCATCGGGACATACGAGACCCAGTACTTC